The 8 T cell receptor beta chains below were found in one sample sequenced in a study of cytomegalovirus exposure and HLA in healthy donors. Assay: immunoSEQ multiplex PCR; the TCRdb copy retains only in-frame clones and omits some. This table has 55,000 to 75,000 clones, approximately 94% appearing once. The sample was PBMCs. The origin of the receptors is a man aged 18 to 29 in good health and CMV-seropositive.

The rearrangement links TRBV6-5 to TRBJ2-7; D perhaps matches TRBD2 (7 bases). V lost 2 bases and J lost 3, with 17 bases in between. CDR3 length equals 16 residues. Per the germline V gene, CDR1 is MNHEY and CDR2 is SVGAGI. The CDR3 DNA follows: TGTGCCAGCAGTTACGACGGGGGGCAGGGTTACTACGAGCAGTACTTC. It codes for CASSYDGGQGYYEQYF.

The chain employs TRBV6-5 and TRBJ1-2, with D perhaps TRBD1 (6 bases). The length of the CDR3 is 13 residues. Germline V gene lookup returns CDR1 MNHEY and CDR2 SVGAGI. The germline V and J ends were trimmed by 4 bases and 6 bases, with 12 bases remaining between them. CDR3 in amino acids: CASSSPGADGYTF. As DNA, the CDR3 is TGTGCCAGCAGTTCTCCAGGGGCGGATGGCTACACCTTC.

This rearrangement joins TRBV2 to TRBJ2-1; D is ambiguous. V lost 5 bases and J lost 4, with 9 bases in between. Germline V gives CDR1 SNHLY, CDR2 FYNNEI. The CDR3 covers 13 residues. In DNA, the CDR3 is TGTGCCAGCAGTATAGAAGCTTACAATGAGCAGTTCTTC. This encodes CASSIEAYNEQFF.

In its sample, this clone was seen a few times. The rearrangement joins TRBV4-2 to TRBJ2-1; D is undetermined. This CDR3 region has 16 residues. Germline values: CDR1 LGHNA, CDR2 YNFKEQ. V gave up 0 bases and J gave up 0 bases, with 9 bases separating them. The CDR3 spells CASSQDYWSSYNEQFF. The CDR3, as DNA: TGTGCCAGCAGCCAAGACTACTGGAGCTCCTACAATGAGCAGTTCTTC.

This chain connects TRBV4-1 to TRBJ2-7, with D perhaps TRBD1 (5 bases). The CDR3 runs 15 residues. With 4 bases removed from V and 3 bases from J, the gap between germline ends came to 16 bases. Germline V gene lookup returns CDR1 MGHRA and CDR2 YSYEKL. CDR3 region: CASSPGPGSGYEQYF. Written as DNA, the CDR3 is TGCGCCAGCAGCCCAGGGCCCGGGTCGGGCTACGAGCAGTACTTC.

This chain joins TRBV5-6 and TRBJ2-3; D may be TRBD1 (5 bases). Trimming left V 0 bases short and J 3 bases short, with 11 bases between. The CDR3 has 15 amino acids. Germline CDR1 and CDR2: SGHDT and YYEEEE. The CDR3 protein is CASSLGAGRTDTQYF. In DNA form, the CDR3 reads TGTGCCAGCAGCTTGGGAGCAGGGCGGACAGATACGCAGTATTTT.

The J gene is TRBJ2-5, the V gene TRBV11-2; 9 bases agree with TRBD1. This CDR3 is 16 amino acids long. Trimming took 5 bases from V and 1 from J; bases not matched to a gene: 8. Germline CDR1 is SGHAT and CDR2 is FQNNGV. The CDR3 DNA is TGTGCCAGCAGCACCCGACAGGGGGGCGTCCAAGAGACCCAGTACTTC. As protein: CASSTRQGGVQETQYF.

V usage is TRBV5-5 and J usage is TRBJ1-2; D is uncertain. Per germline, CDR1 SGHKS and CDR2 YYEKEE (reference sequence). The CDR3 sequence is 14 residues long. Between the trimmed V and J ends, which lost 4 bases and 4 bases, there was a span of 14 bases. The CDR3 DNA sequence: TGTGCCAGCAGCCGCGGGATCCCTTCCTATGGCTACACCTTC. Protein product: CASSRGIPSYGYTF.